What follows are 29 T cell receptor beta chains derived from one specimen sequenced in a study of T cell repertoires in cytomegalovirus infection. No antigen has been identified for these receptors. A single record per CDR3 protein comes from TCRdb applying MiXCR to the reads. The sample shows roughly 500,000 distinct CDR3 sequences, 33% of them seen only once. The material sequenced was cultured PBMCs, taken from culture after CMV antigen stimulation. These receptors originate from a human donor in good health (CMV status not recorded). Some clones in this sample may be carry-over from other donors' samples.

The chain joins TRBV25-1 to TRBJ1-1; no clear D gene. Germline V gene sequence: CDR1 MGHDK, CDR2 SYGVNS. V lost 0 bases and J 6 bases, leaving 11 bases between the germline ends. This CDR3 region has 14 residues. This CDR3 is CASSEYSPGAEAFF. CDR3 coding DNA: TGTGCCAGCAGTGAATATTCCCCAGGTGCTGAAGCTTTCTTT.

This clonotype was detected many times. This chain joins TRBV7-9 and TRBJ2-5; D is possibly TRBD1 or TRBD2 (5 bases each). The CDR3 is made up of 13 amino acids. Germline V gene sequence: CDR1 SEHNR, CDR2 FQNEAQ (reference sequence). V lost 5 bases, J lost 2 bases, and 9 bases lay in between. CDR3 sequence: CASSPGAQETQYF. The CDR3 nucleotides are TGTGCCAGCAGCCCCGGGGCTCAAGAGACCCAGTACTTC.

A few counts support this clonotype. This sequence joins TRBV20-1 and TRBJ2-2, with D perhaps TRBD1 (6 bases). This CDR3 comprises 18 residues. With 0 bases removed from V and 1 base from J, the gap between germline ends came to 18 bases. Per germline, CDR1 DFQATT and CDR2 SNEGSKA (reference sequence). The CDR3 coding sequence is TGCAGTGCTAGAGACCTAAGGTCCAGGACAGAGAACACCGGGGAGCTGTTTTTT. As protein: CSARDLRSRTENTGELFF.

This clonotype was counted a few times. This chain links TRBV12-3 or TRBV12-4 with TRBJ2-5; 8 bases line up with TRBD2. The CDR3 is 15 amino acids. The ends lost 6 bases at V and 5 bases at J; junction bases unmatched: 11. The DNA for the CDR3 is TGTGCCAGCAGAGACGGCGGGAGGCCTGGGGAGACCCAGTACTTC. It codes for CASRDGGRPGETQYF.

In its sample, this clonotype was seen a few times. This rearrangement joins TRBV9 to TRBJ1-3; D is undetermined. Trimming took off 4 bases at V and 1 base at J, with 12 bases between the two ends. This CDR3 has 15 amino acids. The V gene's germline CDR1 is SGDLS and CDR2 YYNGEE. This CDR3 reads CASSLQWGSGNTIYF. The CDR3 nucleotides are TGTGCCAGCAGCCTTCAATGGGGTTCTGGAAACACCATATATTTT. Supplemented by reference TRBV9 and TRBJ1-3, the full variable domain reads DSGVTQTPKHLITATGQRVTLRCSPRSGDLSVYWYQQSLDQGLQFLIQYYNGEERAKGNILERFSAQQFPDLHSELNLSSLELGDSALYFCASSLQWGSGNTIYFGEGSWLTVV.

This clonotype was counted a few times. The chain carries TRBV12-3 or TRBV12-4 and TRBJ2-1; 10 nucleotides agree with TRBD2. CDR3 length: 16 residues. Germline trimming cut 5 bases from V and 1 base from J; bases unmatched to any gene: 5. DNA for the CDR3: TGTGCCAGCAGTCCTAAGCGGGAGGGGTCCTACAATGAGCAGTTCTTC. Translating it yields CASSPKREGSYNEQFF.

The chain employs TRBV19 and TRBJ1-5, with a possible D match to TRBD1 (6 bases). In germline, CDR1 is LNHDA, CDR2 SQIVND (reference sequence). Trimming cost V 5 bases and J 4 bases, with 12 bases left between them. The CDR3 runs 14 residues. The CDR3 loop is CASSHGGANQPQHF. The CDR3 nucleotides read TGTGCCAGTAGTCATGGGGGGGCAAATCAGCCCCAGCATTTT.

The chain employs TRBV27 and TRBJ1-3; D unresolved. With 6 bases removed from V and 4 bases from J, the gap between germline ends came to 19 bases. CDR1 and CDR2 from the germline V gene are MNHEY and SMNVEV (reference sequence). This CDR3 has 16 residues. The DNA of the CDR3 is TGTGCCAGCAGACCTATCGGCTCGGCGGCCGGAAACACCATATATTTT. This translates into CASRPIGSAAGNTIYF.

A note on this clonotype: One junction end does not reproduce the germline sequence, and a read error may be involved. The CDR3: CASSLGQYNGFTF. The CDR3 region has the DNA TGTGCCAGCAGCTTGGGGCAGTATAATGGCTTCACCTTC. The J gene is TRBJ1-2, the V gene TRBV7-2, with D possibly matching TRBD1 (5 bases). The CDR3 spans 13 residues. CDR1 SGHTA and CDR2 FQGNSA come from the germline V gene.

This clonotype was seen repeatedly, ten times or more. The rearrangement joins TRBV7-2 to TRBJ2-2; D could derive from TRBD1 or TRBD2 (5 bases each). Trimming left V 2 bases short and J 2 bases short, with 12 bases between. Germline V lookup: CDR1 SGHTA, CDR2 FQGNSA. This CDR3 spans 16 amino acids. The CDR3: CASSLRGAVNTGELFF. In DNA, the CDR3 is TGTGCCAGCAGCTTAAGGGGAGCGGTAAACACCGGGGAGCTGTTTTTT.

This chain's CDR3 is CASSLVLGATNEKLFF. The CDR3 bases are TGTGCCAGCAGCTTAGTGTTGGGGGCAACTAATGAAAAACTGTTTTTT. The chain has TRBV11-3 and TRBJ1-4, with a weak D call TRBD1 (5 bases). The V gene's germline CDR1 is SGHNT and CDR2 YENEEA. V was shortened by 1 base and J by 0 bases, with 9 bases between the two germline ends. This CDR3 has 16 residues.

This clonotype was seen a handful of times. The gene calls are TRBV14 and TRBJ2-3; 7 nucleotides align to TRBD2. CDR3 length: 17 residues. Germline CDR1 SGHDN, CDR2 FVKESK. Trimming removed 0 bases from V and 2 bases from J; junction bases left unmatched: 8. CDR3 region: CASSQEHRDYPTDTQYF. DNA for the CDR3: TGTGCCAGCAGCCAAGAACACCGGGACTACCCCACAGATACGCAGTATTTT.

The V call is TRBV20-1, the J call TRBJ2-2; D unclear. The germline V gene has CDR1 DFQATT and CDR2 SNEGSKA (reference sequence). The germline V and J ends were trimmed by 3 bases and 6 bases, with 5 bases remaining between them. The CDR3 runs to 11 residues. The CDR3 DNA is TGCAGTGCTAGTGGGGCCGGGGAGCTGTTTTTT. It specifies CSASGAGELFF.

The chain links TRBV7-2 to TRBJ2-7, with D maybe TRBD2 (5 bases). This CDR3 spans 14 amino acids. The V gene lost 5 bases and the J gene lost 0 bases, with 11 bases spanning the gap. The germline V gene has CDR1 SGHTA and CDR2 FQGNSA. CDR3 bases: TGTGCCAGCAGCATGGAGGCGAGCTCCTACGAGCAGTACTTC. It yields the protein CASSMEASSYEQYF.

The V gene is TRBV18, the J gene TRBJ2-7; D is possibly TRBD1 or TRBD2 (7 bases each). Per the germline V gene, CDR1 is KGHSH and CDR2 is LQKENI. Trimming took 6 bases from V and 2 from J, leaving 17 bases between them. CDR3 length: 15 residues. CDR3 DNA: TGTGCCAGCTCGCGCCAGGGGGGGATCGCCTACGAGCAGTACTTC. Protein: CASSRQGGIAYEQYF.

This clonotype has more than one count but fewer than ten. The chain recombines TRBV20-1 with TRBJ1-6; D remains ambiguous. Looked up from germline, CDR1 is DFQATT and CDR2 is SNEGSKA (reference sequence). Trimming left V 0 bases short and J 0 bases short, with 9 bases between. This CDR3 comprises 16 residues. This CDR3 is CSARDIRFSYNSPLHF. In DNA, the CDR3 is TGCAGTGCTAGAGATATACGATTCTCCTATAATTCACCCCTCCACTTT.

This chain links TRBV19 with TRBJ2-7; possible D gene TRBD1, 6 bases. The germline V gene has CDR1 LNHDA and CDR2 SQIVND (reference sequence). Trimming took 3 bases from V and 0 from J, leaving 12 bases between them. CDR3 length: 15 residues. In DNA, the CDR3 is TGTGCCAGTAGTATCTGGATGGGGGCCTCCTACGAGCAGTACTTC. Amino acid sequence: CASSIWMGASYEQYF.

This clonotype has a handful of counts. The chain has TRBV5-1 and TRBJ2-7; D is possibly TRBD2 (6 bases). CDR1 is SGHRS, CDR2 YFSETQ, per germline. The CDR3 sequence is 15 residues long. V lost 1 base and J 0 bases, leaving 11 bases between the germline ends. Here the CDR3 DNA reads TGCGCCAGCAGCTTGTTAGCGACTAGCTCCTACGAGCAGTACTTC. Translating gives CASSLLATSSYEQYF.

The chain links TRBV18 to TRBJ2-7, with D perhaps TRBD1 (6 bases). Germline V CDR1 and CDR2: KGHSH, LQKENI. V lost 6 bases to trimming and J lost 6 bases, with 12 bases between them. The CDR3 contains 12 residues. In DNA form, the CDR3 reads TGTGCCAGCTCTTACAGGGCGAGCGAGCAGTACGTC. Translating gives CASSYRASEQYV.

This clonotype was seen a few times. The rearrangement joins TRBV5-1 to TRBJ1-6; a weak D match, TRBD1 (6 bases). Trimming pared 4 bases from V and 6 bases from J, leaving 14 bases between. This CDR3 has 15 amino acids. CDR1 is SGHRS, CDR2 YFSETQ, per germline. The CDR3 spells CASSRSGEGNSPLHF. The CDR3 nucleotides read TGCGCCAGCAGCCGATCAGGGGAGGGTAATTCACCCCTCCACTTT.

The chain is built from TRBV11-1 and TRBJ2-6; D possibly uses TRBD1 or TRBD2 (6 bases each). There are 16 residues in the CDR3. V lost 2 bases and J lost 1, with 9 bases in between. Germline values: CDR1 SGHAT, CDR2 FQDESV (reference sequence). The CDR3 nucleotides read TGTGCCAGCAGCTTAAGGGGGGCGTCTGGGGCCAACGTCCTGACTTTC. Encoded protein: CASSLRGASGANVLTF.

The table lists this clonotype with a few counts. The DNA for the CDR3 is TGTGCCAGCAGCACCGGGGCTAGAAACATTCAGTACTTC. Protein: CASSTGARNIQYF. This chain uses TRBV7-2 with TRBJ2-4; D may correspond to TRBD1 or TRBD2 (5 bases each). Germline CDR1 reads SGHTA; CDR2 reads FQGNSA. V was trimmed by 5 bases and J by 6 bases, leaving 11 bases between them. The CDR3 covers 13 residues.

V usage is TRBV20-1 and J usage is TRBJ1-4; no clear D. The CDR3 has 15 amino acids. The germline V and J ends were trimmed by 2 bases and 5 bases, with 15 bases remaining between them. CDR1 and CDR2 from the germline V gene are DFQATT and SNEGSKA (reference sequence). The CDR3 loop is CSARPNLGLNEKLFF. CDR3 DNA: TGCAGTGCTAGACCTAATCTCGGGTTGAATGAAAAACTGTTTTTT.

This clonotype was counted ten times or more. V is TRBV7-2 and J is TRBJ2-7; the match to TRBD2 covers 7 bases. CDR1 and CDR2 from the germline V gene are SGHTA and FQGNSA. Trimming cost V 6 bases and J 3 bases; bases outside gene matches: 11. The CDR3 totals 15 residues. The CDR3: CASSPSWGGVYEQYF. The CDR3 DNA reads as TGTGCCAGCAGTCCCTCCTGGGGGGGAGTCTACGAGCAGTACTTC.

This CDR3 is CASSLGQWINNEQFF. CDR3 DNA: TGTGCCAGCAGTTTAGGGCAGTGGATCAACAATGAGCAGTTCTTC. This chain joins TRBV28 and TRBJ2-1; no definite D call. V dropped 2 bases and J dropped 5 bases, with 13 bases sitting between them. CDR1 and CDR2 (germline): MDHEN, SYDVKM. The CDR3 is made up of 15 amino acids.

V usage is TRBV6-1 and J usage is TRBJ1-2; the D gene is possibly TRBD1 (5 bases). Germline V gene sequence: CDR1 MNHNS, CDR2 SASEGT. The CDR3 loop spans 15 amino acids. Trimming took 4 bases from V and 2 from J, leaving 14 bases between them. CDR3 nucleotide sequence: TGTGCCAGCAGTGCCGACAGTTCACCCAACTATGGCTACACCTTC. It is translated as CASSADSSPNYGYTF.

V gene TRBV20-1 combines with J gene TRBJ1-6; no firm D call. This CDR3 contains 14 residues. Trimming took off 0 bases at V and 9 bases at J, with 12 bases between the two ends. The germline V gene encodes CDR1 DFQATT and CDR2 SNEGSKA (reference sequence). CDR3 nucleotide sequence: TGCAGTGCTAGAGATCACGGCCCCCCTTCACCCCTCCACTTT. Protein sequence: CSARDHGPPSPLHF.

This clonotype was seen a few times. The rearrangement links TRBV12-3 or TRBV12-4 to TRBJ2-7, with D hard to call. The V and J ends lost 4 bases and 4 bases respectively, with 8 bases between them. This CDR3 is built from 12 residues. CDR3 in amino acids: CASSSRWYEQYF. CDR3 DNA: TGTGCCAGCAGTTCCCGGTGGTACGAGCAGTACTTC.

This clonotype was detected a few times. This chain connects TRBV4-3 to TRBJ1-4, with TRBD1 as a possible D gene (5 bases). The germline V gene encodes CDR1 LGHNA and CDR2 YSLEER. The CDR3 runs to 14 residues. The V gene lost 1 base and the J gene lost 8 bases, with 11 bases spanning the gap. CDR3 bases: TGCGCCAGCAGCCAAGGAGGGGAGGGAGAAAAACTGTTTTTT. This sequence encodes CASSQGGEGEKLFF.